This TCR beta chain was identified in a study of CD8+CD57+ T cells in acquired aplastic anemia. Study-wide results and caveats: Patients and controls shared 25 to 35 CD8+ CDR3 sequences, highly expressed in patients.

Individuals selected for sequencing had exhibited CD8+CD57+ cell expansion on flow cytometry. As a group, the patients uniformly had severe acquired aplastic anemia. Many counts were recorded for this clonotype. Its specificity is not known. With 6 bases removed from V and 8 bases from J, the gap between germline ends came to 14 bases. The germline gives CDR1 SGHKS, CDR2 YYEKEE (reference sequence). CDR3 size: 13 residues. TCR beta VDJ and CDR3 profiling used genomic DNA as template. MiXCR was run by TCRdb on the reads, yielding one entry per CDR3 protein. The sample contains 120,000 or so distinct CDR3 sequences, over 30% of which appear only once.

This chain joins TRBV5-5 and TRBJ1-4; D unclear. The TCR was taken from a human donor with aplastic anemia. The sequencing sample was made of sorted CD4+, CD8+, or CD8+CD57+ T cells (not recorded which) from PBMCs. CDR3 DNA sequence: TGTGCCAGCACCCTACCGCTAGGGGAAAAACTGTTTTTT. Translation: CASTLPLGEKLFF.